These 10 T cell receptor beta chains were sequenced from one sample in a study of blood T cell repertoires in COVID-19. Clones were read by immunoSEQ multiplex PCR, and TCRdb kept only the in-frame ones, dropping some. Of hundreds of thousands of clones listed, approximately 90% are singletons. The sequenced sample consisted of peripheral blood. The receptors derive from a woman aged 50 to 60 with active or convalescent COVID-19.

Of note for this clone: Its ends do not fully match the called genes, so a read error is possible. The gene calls are TRBV5-1 and TRBJ2-3; TRBD2 agrees at 7 bases. CDR1 SGHRS and CDR2 YFSETQ come from the germline V gene. The CDR3 has 15 amino acids. This CDR3 reads CASSLATYLGGSSDF. CDR3 in DNA: TGCGCCAGCAGCTTGGCCACCTACTTGGGCGGGAGTTCGGATTTT.

The chain combines TRBV9 with TRBJ1-2; D not resolved. The CDR3 consists of 14 residues. From germline, CDR1 is SGDLS and CDR2 YYNGEE. V was cut by 2 bases and J by 3 bases, with 11 bases left in between. CDR3 sequence: CASSVLDGDYGYTF. DNA for the CDR3: TGTGCCAGCAGCGTTTTAGATGGAGACTATGGCTACACCTTC.

This clone occurred once. The chain employs TRBV6-2 or TRBV6-3 and TRBJ2-5; 10 bases fit TRBD2. Trimming took 4 bases from V and 1 from J; bases not matched to a gene: 3. Germline V gives CDR1 MNHEY, CDR2 SVGEGT. The CDR3 runs to 15 residues. The CDR3 bases are TGTGCCAGCAGTTCACTAGCGGGGACCCAAGAGACCCAGTACTTC. Residues: CASSSLAGTQETQYF.

The J gene is TRBJ1-2, the V gene TRBV4-1, with unresolved D. The CDR3 has 14 residues. The germline gives CDR1 MGHRA, CDR2 YSYEKL. Deletions cut 1 base from V and 6 bases from J, with 12 bases between. CDR3 DNA sequence: TGCGCCAGCAGCCAAGTCTTGGGGAGCAATGGCTACACCTTC. Translation gives CASSQVLGSNGYTF.

This clone showed up just a few times. V and J are TRBV6-2 or TRBV6-3 and TRBJ2-1; the match to TRBD2 covers 11 bases. The CDR3 is 14 amino acids. CDR1 is MNHEY and CDR2 is SVGEGT in the germline V gene. V lost 2 bases and J lost 7; bases outside the gene matches: 1. The CDR3 reads CASSYASGRNEQFF. In DNA form, the CDR3 reads TGTGCCAGCAGTTACGCTAGCGGGAGGAATGAGCAGTTCTTC.

This chain uses TRBV4-1 with TRBJ1-4; TRBD1 aligns across 9 bases. This CDR3 is built from 15 residues. CDR1 is MGHRA and CDR2 is YSYEKL in the germline V gene. V shed 4 bases, J shed 8 bases, and the junction held 8 bases outside the gene matches. The CDR3 spells CASSRIQGAREKLFF. DNA of the CDR3: TGCGCCAGCAGCCGTATACAGGGGGCTCGGGAAAAACTGTTTTTT.

The table lists this clone with a few counts. The chain has TRBV7-2 and TRBJ1-6, with D maybe TRBD1 (5 bases). The CDR3 extends over 14 amino acids. The germline V gene has CDR1 SGHTA and CDR2 FQGNSA. V gave up 8 bases and J gave up 7 bases, with 15 bases separating them. In DNA form, the CDR3 reads TGTGCCAGCGCCCCCGGGGGGGGAAATTCACCCCTCCACTTT. It encodes CASAPGGGNSPLHF.

This chain links TRBV15 with TRBJ1-5, with 8 bases fitting TRBD1. Germline assignment: CDR1 LNHNV and CDR2 YYDKDF (reference sequence). V lost 4 bases to trimming and J lost 5 bases; unmatched junction nucleotides: 4. The CDR3 is 14 amino acids. CDR3 region: CATSNRQGYQPQHF. CDR3 in DNA: TGTGCCACCAGCAACAGACAGGGGTATCAGCCCCAGCATTTT.

The chain links TRBV9 to TRBJ2-2, with 8 nucleotides matching TRBD2. The CDR3 spans 14 residues. Per germline, CDR1 SGDLS and CDR2 YYNGEE. Germline trimming cut 7 bases from V and 6 bases from J; bases unmatched to any gene: 8. CDR3 nucleotides: TGTGCCAGCCAGACCTTAGCGGGGTCCGGGGAGCTGTTTTTT. Translation gives CASQTLAGSGELFF.

This clone was observed once. J is TRBJ1-2 and V is TRBV19, with TRBD1 identical over 7 bases. V gave up 4 bases and J gave up 7 bases; unmatched junction bases: 3. From germline, CDR1 is LNHDA and CDR2 SQIVND (reference sequence). The CDR3 loop spans 12 amino acids. The CDR3 sequence is CASSKTGSGYTF. The CDR3 nucleotides read TGTGCCAGTAGTAAGACAGGGAGTGGCTACACCTTC.